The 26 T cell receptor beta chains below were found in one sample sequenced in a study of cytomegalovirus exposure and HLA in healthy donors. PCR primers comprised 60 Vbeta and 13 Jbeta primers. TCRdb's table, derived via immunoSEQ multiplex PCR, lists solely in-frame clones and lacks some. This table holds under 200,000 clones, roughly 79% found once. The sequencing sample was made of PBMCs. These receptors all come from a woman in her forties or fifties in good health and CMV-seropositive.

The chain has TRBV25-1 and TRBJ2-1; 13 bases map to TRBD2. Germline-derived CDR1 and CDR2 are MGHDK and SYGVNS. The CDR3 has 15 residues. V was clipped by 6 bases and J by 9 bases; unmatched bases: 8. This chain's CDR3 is CASRSLAGGVGEQFF. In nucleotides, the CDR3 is TGTGCCAGCAGATCACTAGCGGGAGGGGTTGGTGAGCAGTTCTTC. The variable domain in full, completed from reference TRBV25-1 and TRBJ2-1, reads EADIYQTPRYLVIGTGKKITLECSQTMGHDKMYWYQQDPGMELHLIHYSYGVNSTEKGDLSSESTVSRIRTEHFPLTLESARPSHTSQYLCASRSLAGGVGEQFFGPGTRLTVL.

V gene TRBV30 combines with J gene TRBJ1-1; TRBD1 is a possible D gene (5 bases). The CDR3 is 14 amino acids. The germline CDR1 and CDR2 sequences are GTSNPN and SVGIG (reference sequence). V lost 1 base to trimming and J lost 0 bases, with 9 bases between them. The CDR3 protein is CAWSAGRVNTEAFF. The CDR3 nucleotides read TGTGCCTGGAGTGCGGGCAGGGTGAACACTGAAGCTTTCTTT. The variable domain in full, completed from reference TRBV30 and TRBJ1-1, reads SQTIHQWPATLVQPVGSPLSLECTVEGTSNPNLYWYRQAAGRGLQLLFYSVGIGQISSEVPQNLSASRPQDRQFILSSKKLLLSDSGFYLCAWSAGRVNTEAFFGQGTRLTVV.

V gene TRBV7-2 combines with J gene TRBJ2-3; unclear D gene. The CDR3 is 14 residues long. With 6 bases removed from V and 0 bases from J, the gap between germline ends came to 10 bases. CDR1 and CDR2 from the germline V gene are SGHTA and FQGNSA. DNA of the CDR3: TGTGCCAGCAGTTCCCGGCGGAGCACAGATACGCAGTATTTT. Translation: CASSSRRSTDTQYF. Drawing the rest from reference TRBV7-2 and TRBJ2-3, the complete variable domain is GAGVSQSPSNKVTEKGKDVELRCDPISGHTALYWYRQSLGQGLEFLIYFQGNSAPDKSGLPSDRFSAERTGGSVSTLTIQRTQQEDSAVYLCASSSRRSTDTQYFGPGTRLTVL.

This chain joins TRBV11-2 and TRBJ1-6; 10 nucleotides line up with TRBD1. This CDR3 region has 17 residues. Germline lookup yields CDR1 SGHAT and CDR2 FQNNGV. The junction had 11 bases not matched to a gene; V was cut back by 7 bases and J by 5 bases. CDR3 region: CASNPSAGQGNNSPLHF. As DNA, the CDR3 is TGTGCCAGCAACCCTTCCGCGGGACAGGGGAATAATTCACCCCTCCACTTT.

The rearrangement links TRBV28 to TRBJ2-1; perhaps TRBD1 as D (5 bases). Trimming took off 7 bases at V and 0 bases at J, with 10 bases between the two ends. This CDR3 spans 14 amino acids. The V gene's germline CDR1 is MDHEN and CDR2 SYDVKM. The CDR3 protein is CASKAGLSYNEQFF. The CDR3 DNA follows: TGTGCCAGCAAGGCAGGGCTCTCCTACAATGAGCAGTTCTTC.

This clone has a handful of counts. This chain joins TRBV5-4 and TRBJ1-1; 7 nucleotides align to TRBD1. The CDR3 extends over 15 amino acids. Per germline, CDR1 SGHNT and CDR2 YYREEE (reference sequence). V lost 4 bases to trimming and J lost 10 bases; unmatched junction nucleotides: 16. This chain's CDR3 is CASSVDRAQGSGAFF. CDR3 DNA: TGTGCCAGCAGCGTCGACAGGGCTCAGGGTTCGGGAGCTTTCTTT. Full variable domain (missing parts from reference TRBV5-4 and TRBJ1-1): ETGVTQSPTHLIKTRGQQVTLRCSSQSGHNTVSWYQQALGQGPQFIFQYYREEENGRGNFPPRFSGLQFPNYSSELNVNALELDDSALYLCASSVDRAQGSGAFFGQGTRLTVV.

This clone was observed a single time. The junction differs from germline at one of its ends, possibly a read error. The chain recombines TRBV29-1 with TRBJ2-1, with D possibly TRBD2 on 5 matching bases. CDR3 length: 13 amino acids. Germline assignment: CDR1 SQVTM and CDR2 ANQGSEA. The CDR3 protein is CSVEGLQVGEQFF. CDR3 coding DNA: TGCAGCGTCGAAGGACTTCAAGTGGGTGAGCAGTTCTTC.

The DNA for the CDR3 is TGCGCCAGCAGCCAAGGGCCGGGACAACCCTACAATGAGCAGTTCTTC. Translated: CASSQGPGQPYNEQFF. This chain joins TRBV4-3 and TRBJ2-1, with D perhaps matching TRBD1 (6 bases). The CDR3 runs to 16 residues. Germline values: CDR1 LGHNA, CDR2 YSLEER. V shed 1 base and J shed 2 bases, with 12 bases lying between them.

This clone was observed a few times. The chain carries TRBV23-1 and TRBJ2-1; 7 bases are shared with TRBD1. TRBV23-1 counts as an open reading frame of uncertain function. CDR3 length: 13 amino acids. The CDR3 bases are TGCGCGGGCGCCAGGGGGTGTCGGAATGAGCAGTTCTTC. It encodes CAGARGCRNEQFF.

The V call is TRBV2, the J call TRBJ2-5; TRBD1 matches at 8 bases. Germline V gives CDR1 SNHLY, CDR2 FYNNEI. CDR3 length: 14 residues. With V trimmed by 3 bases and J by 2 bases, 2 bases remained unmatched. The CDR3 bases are TGTGCCAGCAGTGATAGGACAGGGCAAGAGACCCAGTACTTC. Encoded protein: CASSDRTGQETQYF.

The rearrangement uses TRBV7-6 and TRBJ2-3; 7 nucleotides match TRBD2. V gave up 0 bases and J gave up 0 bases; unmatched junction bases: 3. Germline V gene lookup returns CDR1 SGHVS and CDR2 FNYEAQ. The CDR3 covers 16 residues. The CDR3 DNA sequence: TGTGCCAGCAGCTTAGCGTGGGGGGGAAGCACAGATACGCAGTATTTT. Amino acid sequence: CASSLAWGGSTDTQYF.

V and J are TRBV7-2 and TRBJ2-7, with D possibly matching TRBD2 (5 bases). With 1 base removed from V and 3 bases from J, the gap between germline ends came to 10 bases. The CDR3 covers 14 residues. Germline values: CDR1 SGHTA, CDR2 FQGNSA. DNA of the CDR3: TGTGCCAGCAGCTTAGGGAGGCCAGACTACGAGCAGTACTTC. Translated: CASSLGRPDYEQYF.

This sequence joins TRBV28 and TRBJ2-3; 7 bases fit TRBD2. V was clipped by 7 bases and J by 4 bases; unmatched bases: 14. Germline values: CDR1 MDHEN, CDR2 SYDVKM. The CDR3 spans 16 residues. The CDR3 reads CASTDTGRGGSDTQYF. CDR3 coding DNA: TGTGCCAGCACCGATACGGGCCGCGGGGGTTCAGATACGCAGTATTTT.

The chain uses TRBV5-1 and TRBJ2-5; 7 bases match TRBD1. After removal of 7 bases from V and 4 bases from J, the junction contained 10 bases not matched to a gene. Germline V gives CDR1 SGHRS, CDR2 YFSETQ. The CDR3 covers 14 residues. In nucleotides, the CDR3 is TGCGCCAGCGGACAGGCGTCAGGGGGAGAGACCCAGTACTTC. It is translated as CASGQASGGETQYF.

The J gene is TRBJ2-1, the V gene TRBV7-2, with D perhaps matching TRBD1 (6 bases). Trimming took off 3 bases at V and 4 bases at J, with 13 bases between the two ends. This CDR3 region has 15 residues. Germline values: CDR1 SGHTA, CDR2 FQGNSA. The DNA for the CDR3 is TGTGCCAGCAGCTTGGACCAGGGGAATTACAATGAGCAGTTCTTC. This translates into CASSLDQGNYNEQFF.

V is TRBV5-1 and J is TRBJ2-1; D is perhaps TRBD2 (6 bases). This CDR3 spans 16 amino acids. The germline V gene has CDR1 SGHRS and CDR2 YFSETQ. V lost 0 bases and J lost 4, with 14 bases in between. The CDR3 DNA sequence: TGCGCCAGCAGCTTGGGCGACGGGAGTTTGTACAATGAGCAGTTCTTC. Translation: CASSLGDGSLYNEQFF.

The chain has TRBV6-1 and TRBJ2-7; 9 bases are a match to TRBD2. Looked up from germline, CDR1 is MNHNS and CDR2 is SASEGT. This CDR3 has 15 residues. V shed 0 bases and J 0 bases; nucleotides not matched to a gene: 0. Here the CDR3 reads CASSEASGSSYEQYF. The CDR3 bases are TGTGCCAGCAGTGAAGCTAGCGGGAGCTCCTACGAGCAGTACTTC.

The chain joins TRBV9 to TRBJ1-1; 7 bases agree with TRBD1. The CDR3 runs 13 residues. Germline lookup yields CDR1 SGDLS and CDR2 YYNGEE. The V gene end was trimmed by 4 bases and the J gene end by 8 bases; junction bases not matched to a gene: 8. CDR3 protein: CASSQTPGQEAFF. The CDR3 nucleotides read TGTGCCAGCAGCCAGACCCCGGGACAGGAAGCTTTCTTT.

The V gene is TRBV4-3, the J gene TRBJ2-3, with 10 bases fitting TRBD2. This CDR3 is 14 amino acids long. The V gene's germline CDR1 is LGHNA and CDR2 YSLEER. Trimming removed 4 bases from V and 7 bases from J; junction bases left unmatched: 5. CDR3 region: CASSPSGGANTQYF. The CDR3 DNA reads TGCGCCAGCAGCCCAAGCGGGGGGGCGAATACGCAGTATTTT.

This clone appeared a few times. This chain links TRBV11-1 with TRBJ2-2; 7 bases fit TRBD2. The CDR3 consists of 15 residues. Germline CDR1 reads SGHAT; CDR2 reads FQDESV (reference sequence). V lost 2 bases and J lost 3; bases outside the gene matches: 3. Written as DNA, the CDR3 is TGTGCCAGCAGCTTAAGACGGGAGGACACCGGGGAGCTGTTTTTT. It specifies CASSLRREDTGELFF.

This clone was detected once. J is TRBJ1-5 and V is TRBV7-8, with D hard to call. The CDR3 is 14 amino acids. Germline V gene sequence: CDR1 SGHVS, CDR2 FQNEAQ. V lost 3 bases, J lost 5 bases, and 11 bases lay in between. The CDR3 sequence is CASSFSGLYQPQHF. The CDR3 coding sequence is TGTGCCAGCAGCTTTAGTGGGCTCTATCAGCCCCAGCATTTT. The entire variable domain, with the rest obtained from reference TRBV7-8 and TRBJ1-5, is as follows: GAGVSQSPRYKVAKRGQDVALRCDPISGHVSLFWYQQALGQGPEFLTYFQNEAQLDKSGLPSDRFFAERPEGSVSTLKIQRTQQEDSAVYLCASSFSGLYQPQHFGDGTRLSIL.

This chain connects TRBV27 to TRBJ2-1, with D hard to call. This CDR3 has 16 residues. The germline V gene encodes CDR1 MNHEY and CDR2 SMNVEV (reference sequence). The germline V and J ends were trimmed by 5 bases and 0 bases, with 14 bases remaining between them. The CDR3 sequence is CASSPTPPSSYNEQFF. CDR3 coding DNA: TGTGCCAGCAGTCCCACTCCCCCGAGCTCCTACAATGAGCAGTTCTTC.

The CDR3 protein is CASSPGYTFTDTQYF. Here the CDR3 DNA reads TGTGCCAGCAGCCCGGGGTATACCTTCACAGATACGCAGTATTTT. This sequence joins TRBV2 and TRBJ2-3; weak D call: TRBD2 (5 bases). CDR3 length equals 15 residues. V gave up 6 bases and J gave up 2 bases, with 15 bases separating them. Germline V gives CDR1 SNHLY, CDR2 FYNNEI. The variable domain in full, completed from reference TRBV2 and TRBJ2-3, reads EPEVTQTPSHQVTQMGQEVILRCVPISNHLYFYWYRQILGQKVEFLVSFYNNEISEKSEIFDDQFSVERPDGSNFTLKIRSTKLEDSAMYFCASSPGYTFTDTQYFGPGTRLTVL.

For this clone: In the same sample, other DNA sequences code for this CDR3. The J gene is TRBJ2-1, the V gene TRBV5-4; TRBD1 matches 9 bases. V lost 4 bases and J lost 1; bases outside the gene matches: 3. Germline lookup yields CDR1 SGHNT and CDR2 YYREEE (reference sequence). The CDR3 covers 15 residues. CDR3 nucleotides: TGTGCCAGCAGCCAGGGACAGGGATCCTACAATGAGCAGTTCTTC. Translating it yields CASSQGQGSYNEQFF.

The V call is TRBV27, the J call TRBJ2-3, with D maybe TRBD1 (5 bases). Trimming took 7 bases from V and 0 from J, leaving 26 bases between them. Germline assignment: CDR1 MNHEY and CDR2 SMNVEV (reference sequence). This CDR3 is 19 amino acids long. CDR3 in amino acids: CASTPMAQGGAFSTDTQYF. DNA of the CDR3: TGTGCCAGCACCCCCATGGCCCAGGGTGGGGCCTTTAGCACAGATACGCAGTATTTT.

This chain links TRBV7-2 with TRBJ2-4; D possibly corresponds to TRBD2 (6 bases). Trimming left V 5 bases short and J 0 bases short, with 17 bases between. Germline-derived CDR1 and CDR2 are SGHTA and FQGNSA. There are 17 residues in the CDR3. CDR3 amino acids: CASSPPSAGRAKNIQYF. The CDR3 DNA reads TGTGCCAGCAGCCCCCCTAGCGCCGGAAGAGCCAAAAACATTCAGTACTTC. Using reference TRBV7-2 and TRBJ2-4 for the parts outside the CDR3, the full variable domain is GAGVSQSPSNKVTEKGKDVELRCDPISGHTALYWYRQSLGQGLEFLIYFQGNSAPDKSGLPSDRFSAERTGGSVSTLTIQRTQQEDSAVYLCASSPPSAGRAKNIQYFGAGTRLSVL.